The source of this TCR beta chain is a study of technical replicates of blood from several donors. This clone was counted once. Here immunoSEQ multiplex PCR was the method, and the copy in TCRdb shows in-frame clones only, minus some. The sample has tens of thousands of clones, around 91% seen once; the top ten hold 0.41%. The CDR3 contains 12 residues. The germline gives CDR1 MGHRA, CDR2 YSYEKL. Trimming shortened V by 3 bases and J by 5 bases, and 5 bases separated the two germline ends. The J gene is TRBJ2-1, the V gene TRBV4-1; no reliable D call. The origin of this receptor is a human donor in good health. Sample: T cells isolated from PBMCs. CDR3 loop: CASSHRDNEQFF. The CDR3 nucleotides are TGCGCCAGCAGCCACCGGGACAATGAGCAGTTCTTC.